The rows below give T cell receptor beta chains drawn from one sample of a study of cytomegalovirus exposure and HLA in healthy donors. Libraries were prepared by immunoSEQ multiplex PCR; TCRdb keeps only in-frame clonotypes and omits some of them. The sample has 150,000 to 200,000 clones; roughly 87% are singletons. Sequenced material: PBMCs. Every receptor here comes from a man aged 50 to 59 in good health and CMV-seropositive. CDR3s include the opening cysteine and the closing phenylalanine or tryptophan. A D gene is named only where the DNA matches it firmly. Part of the rows lack a size; the others show once, few, many or a class for expanded clones.

v_gene	j_gene	d_gene	abundance	CDR3nt	CDR3aa
TRBV5-1	TRBJ2-2	.	.	TGCGCCAGCAGCTTGTTTTCTGGCGGCGGGGAGCTGTTTTTT	CASSLFSGGGELFF
TRBV13	TRBJ1-1	.	.	TGTGCCAGCAGCTTAACAGGGCGAGGCACTGAAGCTTTCTTT	CASSLTGRGTEAFF
TRBV7-8	TRBJ1-1	.	.	TGTGCCAGCACCCTACGTCCCGAGGGGGTAGGTGGGACTGAAGCTTTCTTT	CASTLRPEGVGGTEAFF
TRBV27	TRBJ2-1	TRBD2	.	TGTGCCAGCAGTTTCCAAGCGGGATACTACAATGAGCAGTTCTTC	CASSFQAGYYNEQFF
TRBV4-1	TRBJ2-3	TRBD2	.	TGCGCCAGCAGCCAAGTACCCCAGCGGGGGGCAGATACGCAGTATTTT	CASSQVPQRGADTQYF
TRBV27	TRBJ2-7	TRBD1	.	TGTGCCAGCAGTTTGCTCAGGGACAGGGGGTACGAGCAGTACTTC	CASSLLRDRGYEQYF
TRBV4-2	TRBJ1-5	.	.	TGTGCCAGCAGCCAAGATGGAGGGGCACTCAGGCATCAGCCCCAGCATTTT	CASSQDGGALRHQPQHF
TRBV7-9	TRBJ1-3	.	.	TGTGCCAGCAGCGGAACAGGGAAGGGAAACACCATATATTTT	CASSGTGKGNTIYF
TRBV5-1	TRBJ2-1	.	.	TGCGCCAGCAGGTCAGGGGTTAACAATGAGCAGTTCTTC	CASRSGVNNEQFF
TRBV13	TRBJ2-7	.	.	TGTGCCAGCAGCTTCATGGCCAAAAAATACGAGCAGTACTTC	CASSFMAKKYEQYF
TRBV5-4	TRBJ2-3	.	.	TGTGCCAGCAGCTTGGCCACCGGGACTAGCACAGATACGCAGTATTTT	CASSLATGTSTDTQYF
TRBV2	TRBJ1-2	.	.	TGTGCCAGCAGTGATTGGGCGGGGGGGGAGGACGGCTACACCTTC	CASSDWAGGEDGYTF
TRBV6-1	TRBJ1-1	.	.	TGTGCCAGCGGGCAGTTCACTGAAGCTTTCTTT	CASGQFTEAFF
TRBV4-3	TRBJ1-4	TRBD1	.	TGCGCCAGCAGCCGCCGGACAGGGGGTGCTAATGAAAAACTGTTTTTT	CASSRRTGGANEKLFF
TRBV27	TRBJ2-3	TRBD2	.	TGTGCCAGCAGTCCCGGACTAGCGGGCACAGATACGCAGTATTTT	CASSPGLAGTDTQYF
TRBV18	TRBJ1-4	.	.	TGTGCCAGCTCACCACGAGGATACGCGGGGGATGAAAAACTGTTTTTT	CASSPRGYAGDEKLFF
TRBV27	TRBJ1-2	.	.	TGTGCCAGCAGACGCGTCAGAGAGGATAACTATGGCTACACCTTC	CASRRVREDNYGYTF
TRBV14	TRBJ2-7	.	.	TGTGCCAGCAGCCAAGCTTTCGGAGGAGAGCAGTACTTC	CASSQAFGGEQYF
TRBV5-1	TRBJ2-3	TRBD2	.	TGCGCCAGCAGCTTGATTAGCGGGGGGCCCGATACGCAGTATTTT	CASSLISGGPDTQYF
TRBV6-6	TRBJ1-1	.	.	TGTGCCAGTCATCGCGAGGTCATGAACACTGAAGCTTTCTTT	CASHREVMNTEAFF
TRBV5-4	TRBJ1-5	TRBD1	.	TGTGCCAGCAGCTCACAGGGGAGCAATCAGCCCCAGCATTTT	CASSSQGSNQPQHF
TRBV5-4	TRBJ2-3	TRBD2	few	TGTGCCAGCAGCTGGTCGACTAGCGGCACAGATACGCAGTATTTT	CASSWSTSGTDTQYF
TRBV28	TRBJ2-7	.	once	TGTGCCAGCAGGGGAGGGGGCTCCTACGAGCAGTACTTC	CASRGGGSYEQYF
TRBV27	TRBJ2-1	TRBD2	.	TGTGCCAGCCAACCGGGACTAGCTTGGAGCTCCTACAATGAGCAGTTCTTC	CASQPGLAWSSYNEQFF
TRBV6-5	TRBJ2-5	TRBD2	.	TGTGCCAGCAGTCGAGGGAGGGTTCGTGAGACCCAGTACTTC	CASSRGRVRETQYF
TRBV27	TRBJ2-2	TRBD1	few	TGTGCCAGCAGTTTAGGGGTGACAGGGGGCTTCGGGGAGCTGTTTTTT	CASSLGVTGGFGELFF
TRBV6-1	TRBJ1-2	.	.	TGTGCCAGCAGACCACCGGGACACAGGGCCTATGGCTACACCTTC	CASRPPGHRAYGYTF
TRBV4-1	TRBJ1-1	.	.	TGCGCCAGCAGCCAAGTTAAGGGGTTGGGTGAAGCTTTCTTT	CASSQVKGLGEAFF
TRBV28	TRBJ1-5	TRBD1	.	TGTGCCAGCAGTTTTGTGGACAGGGAGGATCAGCCCCAGCATTTT	CASSFVDREDQPQHF
TRBV18	TRBJ1-4	.	few	TGTGCCAGCTCACCACAACAGGGATCGGATGAAAAACTGTTTTTT	CASSPQQGSDEKLFF
TRBV28	TRBJ2-7	.	few	TGTGCCAGCAGTTTATTTCCCTTGTCCTACGAGCAGTACTTC	CASSLFPLSYEQYF
TRBV6-5	TRBJ2-1	TRBD1	few	TGTGCCAGCATCCCCCGACAGGGGGCGCCCTATGAGCAGTTCTTC	CASIPRQGAPYEQFF
TRBV5-5	TRBJ1-3	.	.	TGTGCCAGCAGCTTGGCCGGGGGCTCTGGAAACACCATATATTTT	CASSLAGGSGNTIYF
TRBV28	TRBJ2-7	TRBD2	.	TGTGCCAGCATCCCGGGGGGAGGGGAGCAGTACTTC	CASIPGGGEQYF
TRBV5-4	TRBJ2-2	.	.	TGTGCCAGCAGCTTGGGTACTAGTGTCAACACCGGGGAGCTGTTTTTT	CASSLGTSVNTGELFF